Included here is one T cell receptor beta chain sequence, with context. Its binding antigen is unknown. Qualities for individual bases were not recorded, and no much larger clone is one base off. The data stem from a study of T cells in Graves' hyperthyroidism and ophthalmopathy (dated by TCRdb to between 2018 and 2021). A note on the overall study: Peripheral blood was collected at initial diagnosis, before any treatment. After blood sampling, hyperthyroidism patients were treated with methimazole at a starting dose of 30 mg daily, and ophthalmopathy patients were treated with high-dose intravenous methylprednisolone. To identify distinguishing TCR V-J signatures, a discovery cohort of around 100 patients was used, comprising 43 with Graves' ophthalmopathy and approximately 57 with stable Graves' hyperthyroidism. The 100 or so discovery patients were randomly split 7:3 into training and test sets. In about 6 Graves' hyperthyroidism patients, the study also compared T-cell repertoires from thyroid tissue with T-cell repertoires from blood. According to the paper, TCR Vbeta CDR3 sequencing was carried out on over 130 peripheral blood samples, which came from fewer than 50 ophthalmopathy, some 73 hyperthyroidism and about 17 progressor patients. Whether ophthalmopathy could be predicted prospectively was tested in an independent validation cohort made up of roughly 19 hyperthyroidism patients plus 17 patients who later progressed to ophthalmopathy.

TCR beta CDR3 regions were amplified from RNA transcripts. The first round of RT-PCR for the TCR CDR3 was performed with the HTBI primer set and the Qiagen OneStep RT-PCR kit. A second multiplex PCR round built the libraries, followed by size selection and purification. Paired-end sequencing of the libraries was performed with 100 bp reads on an Illumina HiSeq2000. Per the source publication's procedure: Raw data were processed with SOAPnuke, discarding reads with adapters, uncalled bases, mean Phred below 15, or no exact constant-primer or identifier match. COPE v1.2.5 was used to merge high-quality paired reads, and clonotypes were defined as unique nucleotide sequences. MiTCR v1.1 was used to align clonotypes to the IMGT TRBV, TRBD and TRBJ reference segments. The analysis included only V-J combinations with a frequency above 0.0001, which together covered 98% to 99.2% of the repertoires. A TCS score was defined as the ratio of F50 (clonal expansion) to E x V (chaos), with BLOSUM62-based TCRdist applied between CDR3 peptides within each V-J. Welch's t-statistics and random forest reduced 500 to 550 V-J features to fewer than 15, which were used in a naive Bayes classifier (R e1071). The public reads were reanalyzed by TCRdb: fastp trimming at Q25, MiXCR alignment, in-frame beta chains only. One record per CDR3 amino acid sequence lists the most common genes and DNA. TCRdb assigned the V and J calls; the authors' analysis was not used. The sample contains roughly 200,000 distinct CDR3 sequences, around 19% of them found a single time. 44% of the sample rests with the top ten.

The CDR3 has 12 amino acids, counting the end cysteine and phenylalanine. Here the CDR3 DNA is all that survives: 36 bases in frame from base 1. The trim is 1 base for V and 4 bases for J, with a gap of 7 bases between the germline ends. Based on the germline V gene (reference sequence), the CDR1 and CDR2 sequences are DFQATT and SNEGSKA. Here is what the overall study found, with its caveats: No statistical method was used to fix the sample size in advance, and group allocation was not hidden from the investigators. Most expanded thyroid clonotypes (frequency above 0.001) were also detected in blood, a finding suggesting that blood repertoires may reflect thyroid immune responses. A model built on a 13 V-J signature distinguished ophthalmopathy from stable hyperthyroidism, reaching 85% to 90% sensitivity and around 82% specificity in cross-validation and 80%/75% in testing. In validation, the model predicted progression to ophthalmopathy a median of 6.5 months before onset, with 65% to 71% sensitivity and about 72% specificity.

A patient counted as having stable Graves' hyperthyroidism if no progression to ophthalmopathy occurred over 18 months of follow-up. The hyperthyroidism patients were between 18 and 65 years old and newly diagnosed, with a disease duration of less than 2 months. The study excluded patients with uncontrolled infections, other autoimmune diseases, pregnancy or lactation. Diagnoses were established on the basis of clinical symptoms, serum thyroxine and TRAb, thyroid ultrasound, and orbital computed tomography. Ficoll-Paque density gradient centrifugation was used to isolate PBMCs from around 10 ml of fresh peripheral blood. Trizol reagent was used to extract total RNA, and RNA quality was then checked on an Agilent 2100 Bioanalyzer.

This clonotype originated in a man between 40 and 49 years old with Graves' hyperthyroidism. The sequenced sample was blood. The sequence joins TRBV20-1 to TRBJ1-2, with no reliable assignment of the D segment. The DNA sequence is as follows: TGCAGTGCTAGAGTTGAGGGCTATGGCTACACCTTC. Translated, it reads CSARVEGYGYTF.